The 3 T cell receptor beta chains presented below share a single source sample, sequenced in a study of chemoradiotherapy in HPV16-positive cancers. The protocol was immunoSEQ multiplex PCR, while the TCRdb copy is restricted to in-frame clones and leaves out a portion. The table lists under 40,000 clones, approximately 90% of them singletons, with about 3% in the top ten. The sequencing here drew on blood, taken from a patient who underwent chemoradiotherapy. These receptors were obtained from a human donor with HPV-associated anogenital cancer.

This chain joins TRBV4-2 and TRBJ2-3; 7 nucleotides agree with TRBD2. The CDR3 runs 16 residues. Unmatched junction bases numbered 7, after V lost 0 bases and J lost 4 bases. The germline CDR1 and CDR2 sequences are LGHNA and YNFKEQ. The CDR3, as DNA: TGTGCCAGCAGCCAAGACGAGCGGGGTGGCGCAGATACGCAGTATTTT. As protein: CASSQDERGGADTQYF.

This clone has just a few counts. The V and J genes are TRBV9 and TRBJ1-6; 8 positions agree with TRBD1. Trimming at V came to 0 bases and at J to 10 bases, leaving 6 bases not matched to a gene. The CDR3 runs to 15 residues. Germline CDR1 and CDR2: SGDLS and YYNGEE. CDR3 in DNA: TGTGCCAGCAGCGTAGAACCCACAGGGGGGTCACCCCTCCACTTT. Translation: CASSVEPTGGSPLHF.

The rearrangement uses TRBV6-6 and TRBJ1-1; D is unclear. Germline values: CDR1 MNHNY, CDR2 SVGAGI (reference sequence). V gave up 4 bases and J gave up 0 bases, with 12 bases separating them. The CDR3 length is 15 residues. The CDR3: CASSSGLALNTEAFF. The CDR3, as DNA: TGTGCCAGCAGTTCCGGGTTGGCGCTGAACACTGAAGCTTTCTTT.